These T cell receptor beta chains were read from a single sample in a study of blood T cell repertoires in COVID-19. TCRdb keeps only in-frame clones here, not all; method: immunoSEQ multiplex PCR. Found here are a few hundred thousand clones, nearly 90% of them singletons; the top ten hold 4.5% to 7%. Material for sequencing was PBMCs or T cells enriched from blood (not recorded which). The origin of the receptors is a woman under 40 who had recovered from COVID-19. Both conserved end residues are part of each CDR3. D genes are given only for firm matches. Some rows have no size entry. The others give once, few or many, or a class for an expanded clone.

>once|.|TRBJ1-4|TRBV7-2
TGTGCCAGCAGCTTAAGGGGGGGCTCTGAAAAACTGTTTTTT
CASSLRGGSEKLFF
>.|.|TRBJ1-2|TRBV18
TGTGCCAGCTCACCACTTCAGGAATATGGCTACACCTTC
CASSPLQEYGYTF
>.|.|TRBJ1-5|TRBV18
TGTGCCAGCTCACCAACAGGGTCGGATAGGCAGCCCCAGCATTTT
CASSPTGSDRQPQHF
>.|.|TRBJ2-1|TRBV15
TGTGCCACCAGCAGGAGGACCGGGACTGGAAACAATGAGCAGTTCTTC
CATSRRTGTGNNEQFF
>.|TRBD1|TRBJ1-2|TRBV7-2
TGTGCCAGCAGCTTAGCACAGGGGGCGAACTTCTATGGCTACACCTTC
CASSLAQGANFYGYTF
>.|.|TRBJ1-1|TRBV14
TGTGCCAGCAGCGCAGACTACGGAGCTGAAGCTTTCTTT
CASSADYGAEAFF
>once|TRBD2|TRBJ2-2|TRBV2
TGTGCCAGCACCCAAGACGGACTAGCGGGGACTTATGGGGAGCTGTTTTTT
CASTQDGLAGTYGELFF
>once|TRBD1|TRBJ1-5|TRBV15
TGTGCCACCAGCAGGGACAGGGGGATTCAGCCCCAGCATTTT
CATSRDRGIQPQHF
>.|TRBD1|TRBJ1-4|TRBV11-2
TGTGCCAGCAGCCGTCGGGACAGGGATGAAAAACTGTTTTTT
CASSRRDRDEKLFF
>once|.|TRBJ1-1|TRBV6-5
TGTGCCAGCATAAAGGGGGGGGCGGTCACTGAAGCTTTCTTT
CASIKGGAVTEAFF
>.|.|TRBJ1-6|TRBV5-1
TGCGCCAGCAGCTACGCGGACAGATTTAATTCACCCCTCCACTTT
CASSYADRFNSPLHF
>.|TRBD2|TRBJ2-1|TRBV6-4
TGTGCCAGCAGGGAAGGGACTAGCGGGACCATTAGCTCCTACAATGAGCAGTTCTTC
CASREGTSGTISSYNEQFF
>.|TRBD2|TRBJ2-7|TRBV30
TGTGCCTGGAGCGTCGGGGGGGCCCTAAAGCAGTACTTC
CAWSVGGALKQYF
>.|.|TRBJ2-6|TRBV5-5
TGTGCCAGCACCTTATTGGGGCCGACCTCTGGGGCCAACGTCCTGACTTTC
CASTLLGPTSGANVLTF
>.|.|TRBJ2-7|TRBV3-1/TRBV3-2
TGTGCCAGCAGCCAGGGCCCGGTCTTCGGGCAGTACTTC
CASSQGPVFGQYF
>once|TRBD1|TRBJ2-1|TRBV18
TGTGCCAGCTCACCGCTCGGACAGGAGTTAAGTGAGCAGTTCTTC
CASSPLGQELSEQFF
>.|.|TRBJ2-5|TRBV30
TGTGCCTGGAGTACGGGAACCCAGTACTTC
CAWSTGTQYF
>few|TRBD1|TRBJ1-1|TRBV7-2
TGTGCCAGCAGCTTAGTAACCCGGGACAGGGTCTTGGGCACTGAAGCTTTCTTT
CASSLVTRDRVLGTEAFF
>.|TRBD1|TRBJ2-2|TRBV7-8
TGTGCCAGCAGCCCACAGGGGAAGCTGTTTTTT
CASSPQGKLFF
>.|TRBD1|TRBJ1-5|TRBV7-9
TGTGCCAGCAGCTCTTCCGGACAGGGTAATCAGCCCCAGCATTTT
CASSSSGQGNQPQHF
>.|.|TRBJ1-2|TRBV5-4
TGTGCCAGCAGCTTAACAGGTCCCTATGGCTACACCTTC
CASSLTGPYGYTF
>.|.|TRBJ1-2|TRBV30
TGTGCCTGGAGTGTACTAGATGGGGGGACCTTTGGGCGCTACACCTTC
CAWSVLDGGTFGRYTF
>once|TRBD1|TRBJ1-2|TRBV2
TGTGCCAGCACTAGCCCGAGGACAGGCTCCCTCTATGGCTACACCTTC
CASTSPRTGSLYGYTF
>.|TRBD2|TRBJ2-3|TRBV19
TGTGCCAGTAGTACACCTAGCGGGGGGATCTCAGATACGCAGTATTTT
CASSTPSGGISDTQYF
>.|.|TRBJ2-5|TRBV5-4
TGTGCCAGCAGCCTGGACGAGGCGACCCAGTACTTC
CASSLDEATQYF
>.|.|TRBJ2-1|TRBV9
TGTGCCAGCAGCGAACAGGGGGGGGCCTACAATGAGCAGTTCTTC
CASSEQGGAYNEQFF
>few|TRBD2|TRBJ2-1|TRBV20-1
TGCAGTGCTAGTGAACGGGGGGGCCGCAATGAGCAGTTCTTC
CSASERGGRNEQFF
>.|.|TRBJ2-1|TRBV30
TGTGCCTGGAGTGTACGGGACTACAATGAGCAGTTCTTC
CAWSVRDYNEQFF
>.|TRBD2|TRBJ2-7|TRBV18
TGTGCCAGCTCGGGGGGGGCCTACGAGCAGTACTTC
CASSGGAYEQYF
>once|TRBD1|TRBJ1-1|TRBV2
TGTGCCAGCAGTTTACAGGGGAGCACTGAAGCTTTCTTT
CASSLQGSTEAFF
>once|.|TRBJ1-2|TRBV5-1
TGCGCCAGCAGCTCTTCCGGGAAATCTAACTATGGCTACACCTTC
CASSSSGKSNYGYTF
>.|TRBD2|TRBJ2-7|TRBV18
TGTGCCAGCTCCCCGGGACTAGCGGGGGCTCCTGCTTACGAGCAGTACTTC
CASSPGLAGAPAYEQYF
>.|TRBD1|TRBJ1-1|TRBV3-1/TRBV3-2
TGTGCCAGCAGCCAACGACAGGGCACTGAAGCTTTCTTT
CASSQRQGTEAFF
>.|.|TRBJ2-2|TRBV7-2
TGTGCCAGCAGCTTGATGGGGCTAGCGAACACCGGGGAGCTGTTTTTT
CASSLMGLANTGELFF
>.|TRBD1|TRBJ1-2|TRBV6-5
TGTGCCAGCAGTAGGGGACAGGGGGCTTATTATGGCTACACCTTC
CASSRGQGAYYGYTF
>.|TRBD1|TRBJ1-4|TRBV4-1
TGCGCCAGCAGCCCAGACAGGGGGCGTTCTAATGAAAAACTGTTTTTT
CASSPDRGRSNEKLFF
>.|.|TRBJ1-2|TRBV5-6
TGTGCCAGCAGGGCTGAATTCGAAAATACCCTCTATGGCTACACCTTC
CASRAEFENTLYGYTF
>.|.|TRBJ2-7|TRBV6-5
TGTGCCTGGGGGGAGGGGGGACCCTCCTACGAGCAGTACTTC
CAWGEGGPSYEQYF
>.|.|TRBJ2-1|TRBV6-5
TGTGCCAGCAGTTACGGGCTCCTTCAAGCCAATGAGCAGTTCTTC
CASSYGLLQANEQFF
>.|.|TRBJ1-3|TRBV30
TGTGCCTGGAGTGTTGGGAGGGTAACTGGAAACACCATATATTTT
CAWSVGRVTGNTIYF
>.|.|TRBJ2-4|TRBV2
TGTGCCAGCAGTGAAGCGGGGCAGAAGCCTTTTAGCTACTTC
CASSEAGQKPFSYF